This record covers a single T cell receptor beta chain. Trimming took 2 bases from V and 8 from J, leaving 15 bases between them. The CDR3 covers 14 residues. Germline V gene data show CDR1 as SQVTM and CDR2 as ANQGSEA. The entry originates in a study of blood T cell repertoires in COVID-19. Study overall: Material from acute and convalescent COVID-19 was sourced from the United States, Italy and Spain.

In the authors' methods: Counts of nucleated cells, estimated from reference gene primer amplification, were obtained. Sequencing used immunoSEQ multiplex PCR; TCRdb keeps in-frame clones, though not all of them. V and J calls and clone size are given by that table; D and trimming were obtained from the DNA. Here the sample spans some 300,000 clones, around 88% being singletons. The specimen sequenced was peripheral blood. The chain joins TRBV29-1 to TRBJ1-4; weak D call: TRBD1 (6 bases). This clonotype was sampled from a woman aged 25 to 39 who had recovered from COVID-19. Here the CDR3 reads CSVEMAQGSEKLFF. As DNA, the CDR3 is TGCAGCGTTGAAATGGCACAGGGTTCCGAAAAACTGTTTTTT.